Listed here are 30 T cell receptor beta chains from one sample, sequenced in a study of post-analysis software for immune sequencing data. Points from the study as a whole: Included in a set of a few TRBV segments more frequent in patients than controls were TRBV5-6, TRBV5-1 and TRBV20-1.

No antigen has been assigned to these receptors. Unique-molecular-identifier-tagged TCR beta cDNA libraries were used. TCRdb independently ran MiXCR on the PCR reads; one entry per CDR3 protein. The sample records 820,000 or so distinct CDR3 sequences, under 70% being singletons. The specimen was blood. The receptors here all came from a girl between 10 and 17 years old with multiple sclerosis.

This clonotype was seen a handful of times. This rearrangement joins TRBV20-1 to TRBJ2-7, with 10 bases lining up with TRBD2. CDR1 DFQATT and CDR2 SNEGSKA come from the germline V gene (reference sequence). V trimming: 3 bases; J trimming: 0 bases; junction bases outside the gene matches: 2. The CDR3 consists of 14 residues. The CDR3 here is CSARGTSVSYEQYF. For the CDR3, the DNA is TGCAGTGCTAGGGGGACTAGCGTCTCCTACGAGCAGTACTTC.

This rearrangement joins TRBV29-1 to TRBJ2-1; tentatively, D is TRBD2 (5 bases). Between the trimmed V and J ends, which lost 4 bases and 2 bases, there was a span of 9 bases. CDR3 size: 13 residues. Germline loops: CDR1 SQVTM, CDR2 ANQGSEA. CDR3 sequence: CSVARVPYNEQFF. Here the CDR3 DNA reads TGCAGCGTTGCGAGGGTTCCCTACAATGAGCAGTTCTTC.

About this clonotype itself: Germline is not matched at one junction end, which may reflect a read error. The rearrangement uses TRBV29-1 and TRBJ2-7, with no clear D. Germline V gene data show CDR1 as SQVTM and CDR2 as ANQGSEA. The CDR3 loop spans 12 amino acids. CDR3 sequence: CSVSTYTYEHYF. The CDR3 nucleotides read TGCAGCGTATCGACATACACCTACGAGCACTACTTC.

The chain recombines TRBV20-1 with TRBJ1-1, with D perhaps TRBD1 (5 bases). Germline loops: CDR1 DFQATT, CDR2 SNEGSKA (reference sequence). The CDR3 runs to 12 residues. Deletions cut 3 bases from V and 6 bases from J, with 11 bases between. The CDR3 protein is CSASRRGAEAFF. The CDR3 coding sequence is TGCAGTGCTAGTAGGAGGGGCGCTGAAGCTTTCTTT.

For the CDR3, the DNA is TGTGCCAGCAGTTTTAAGGGGGCGGGAACCTACGAGCAGTACTTC. It encodes CASSFKGAGTYEQYF. The rearrangement joins TRBV27 to TRBJ2-7; D is possibly TRBD1 (7 bases). The V gene lost 3 bases and the J gene lost 2 bases, with 14 bases spanning the gap. The CDR3 length is 15 residues. Germline-derived CDR1 and CDR2 are MNHEY and SMNVEV (reference sequence).

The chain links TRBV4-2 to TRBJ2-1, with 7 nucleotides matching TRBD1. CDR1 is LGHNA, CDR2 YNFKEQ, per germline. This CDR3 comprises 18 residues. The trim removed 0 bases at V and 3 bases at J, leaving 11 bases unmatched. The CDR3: CASSQDRDRVYGYNEQFF. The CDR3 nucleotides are TGTGCCAGCAGCCAAGACCGAGACAGGGTGTACGGCTACAATGAGCAGTTCTTC.

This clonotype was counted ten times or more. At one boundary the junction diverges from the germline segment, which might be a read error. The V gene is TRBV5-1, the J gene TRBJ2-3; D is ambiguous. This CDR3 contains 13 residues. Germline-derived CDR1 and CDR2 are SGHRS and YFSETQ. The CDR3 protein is CASSFGGTDTQYF. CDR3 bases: TGTGCCAGCAGCTTTGGAGGCACAGATACGCAGTATTTT.

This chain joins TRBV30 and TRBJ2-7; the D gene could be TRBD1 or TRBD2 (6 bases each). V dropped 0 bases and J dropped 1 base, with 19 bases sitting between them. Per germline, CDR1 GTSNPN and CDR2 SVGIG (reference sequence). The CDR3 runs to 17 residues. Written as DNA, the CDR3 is TGTGCCTGGAGTGTGGGTGACCAGGGGACTTTATCCTACGAGCAGTACTTC. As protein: CAWSVGDQGTLSYEQYF.

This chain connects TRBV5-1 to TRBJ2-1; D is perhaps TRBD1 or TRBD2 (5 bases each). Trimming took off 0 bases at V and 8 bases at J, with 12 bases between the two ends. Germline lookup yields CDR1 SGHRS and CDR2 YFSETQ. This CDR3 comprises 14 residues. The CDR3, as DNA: TGCGCCAGCAGCTTGGAGAGGGAAGGGGATGAGCAGTTCTTC. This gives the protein CASSLEREGDEQFF.

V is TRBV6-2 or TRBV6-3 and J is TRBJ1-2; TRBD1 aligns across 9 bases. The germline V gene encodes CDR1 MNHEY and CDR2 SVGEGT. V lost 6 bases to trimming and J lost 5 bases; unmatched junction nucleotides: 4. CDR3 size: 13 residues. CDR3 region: CASRYGQGYGYTF. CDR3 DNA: TGTGCCAGCAGATATGGACAGGGGTATGGCTACACCTTC.

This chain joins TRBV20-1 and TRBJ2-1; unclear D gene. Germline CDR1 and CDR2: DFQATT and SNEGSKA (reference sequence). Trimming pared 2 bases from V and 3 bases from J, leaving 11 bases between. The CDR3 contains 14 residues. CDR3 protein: CSARSGPLYNEQFF. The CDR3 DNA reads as TGCAGTGCTAGATCCGGGCCTCTCTACAATGAGCAGTTCTTC.

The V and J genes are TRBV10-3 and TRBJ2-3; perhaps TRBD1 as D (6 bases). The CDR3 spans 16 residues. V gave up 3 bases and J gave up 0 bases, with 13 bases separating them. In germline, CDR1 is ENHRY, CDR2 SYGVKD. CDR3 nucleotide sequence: TGTGCCATCAGTGATAGTAACAGGGCGAGCACAGATACGCAGTATTTT. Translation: CAISDSNRASTDTQYF.

CDR3 amino acids: CASSLALGSAADTQYF. Here the CDR3 DNA reads TGCGCCAGCAGCTTGGCACTGGGGTCGGCGGCAGATACGCAGTATTTT. The genes are TRBV5-1 and TRBJ2-3; no reliable D call. The CDR3 contains 16 residues. The germline V gene has CDR1 SGHRS and CDR2 YFSETQ. V was cut by 0 bases and J by 4 bases, with 15 bases left in between.

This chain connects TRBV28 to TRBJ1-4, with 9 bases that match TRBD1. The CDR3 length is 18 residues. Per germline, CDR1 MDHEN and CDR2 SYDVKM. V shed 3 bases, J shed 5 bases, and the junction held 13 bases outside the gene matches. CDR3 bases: TGTGCCAGCAGTTTTTTCCGGGACAGGGAATATTCAAATGAAAAACTGTTTTTT. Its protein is CASSFFRDREYSNEKLFF.

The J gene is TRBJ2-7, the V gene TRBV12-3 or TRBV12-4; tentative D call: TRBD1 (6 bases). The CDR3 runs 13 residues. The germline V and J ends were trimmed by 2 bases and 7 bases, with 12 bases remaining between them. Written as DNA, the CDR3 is TGTGCCAGCAGTTTACCAGGGGCGGGTGAGCAGTACTTC. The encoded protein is CASSLPGAGEQYF.

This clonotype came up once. In DNA, the CDR3 is TGTGCCAGCAGCCTTCAAGCGGGGGGGTACAATGAGCAGTTCTTC. Its protein is CASSLQAGGYNEQFF. The rearrangement links TRBV7-9 to TRBJ2-1, with 10 bases fitting TRBD2. The CDR3 covers 15 residues. V dropped 5 bases and J dropped 4; count of bases not matched to a gene: 5. Germline assignment: CDR1 SEHNR and CDR2 FQNEAQ (reference sequence).

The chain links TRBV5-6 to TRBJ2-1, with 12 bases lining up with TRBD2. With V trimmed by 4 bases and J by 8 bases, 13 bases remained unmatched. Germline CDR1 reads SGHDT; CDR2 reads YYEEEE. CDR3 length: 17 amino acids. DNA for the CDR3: TGTGCCAGCAGCGGACTAGCGGGACTCTACTGGAGCGATGAGCAGTTCTTC. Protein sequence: CASSGLAGLYWSDEQFF.

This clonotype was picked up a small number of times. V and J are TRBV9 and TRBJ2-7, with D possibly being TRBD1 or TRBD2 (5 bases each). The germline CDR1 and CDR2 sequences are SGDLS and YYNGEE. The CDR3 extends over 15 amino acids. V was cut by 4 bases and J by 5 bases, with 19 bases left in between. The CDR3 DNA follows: TGTGCCAGCAGCCCCCTCCCGGGACCCCCAGACGAGCAGTACTTC. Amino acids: CASSPLPGPPDEQYF.

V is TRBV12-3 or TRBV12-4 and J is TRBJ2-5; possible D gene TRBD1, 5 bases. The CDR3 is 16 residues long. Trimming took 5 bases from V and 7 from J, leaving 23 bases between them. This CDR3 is CASSHRQIPLKLTQYF. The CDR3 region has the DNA TGTGCCAGCAGTCACCGACAGATTCCCCTCAAGCTGACCCAGTACTTC.

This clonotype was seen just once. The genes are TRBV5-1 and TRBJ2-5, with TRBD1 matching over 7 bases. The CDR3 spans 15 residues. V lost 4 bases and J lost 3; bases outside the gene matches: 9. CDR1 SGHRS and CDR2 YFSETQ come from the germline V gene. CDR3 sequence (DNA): TGCGCCAGCAGCGACCTAAGGACAGGAGAAGAGACCCAGTACTTC. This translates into CASSDLRTGEETQYF.

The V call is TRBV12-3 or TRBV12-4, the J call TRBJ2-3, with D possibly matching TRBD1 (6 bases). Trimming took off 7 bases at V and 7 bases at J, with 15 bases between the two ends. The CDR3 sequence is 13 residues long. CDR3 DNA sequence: TGTGCCAGCATTGCCGAAGGGGGTCATACGCAGTATTTT. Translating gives CASIAEGGHTQYF.

DNA for the CDR3: TGCAGTGCTCGGACAGGGTGGCGCAATCAGCCCCAGCATTTT. Amino acids: CSARTGWRNQPQHF. J is TRBJ1-5 and V is TRBV20-1; 8 nucleotides agree with TRBD1. The CDR3 consists of 14 residues. Per germline, CDR1 DFQATT and CDR2 SNEGSKA (reference sequence). With V trimmed by 5 bases and J by 2 bases, 5 bases remained unmatched.

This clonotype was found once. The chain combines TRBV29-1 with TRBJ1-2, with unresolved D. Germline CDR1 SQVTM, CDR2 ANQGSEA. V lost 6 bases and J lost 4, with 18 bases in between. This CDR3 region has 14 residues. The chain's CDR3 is CSVRREPPSYGYTF. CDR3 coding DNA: TGCAGCGTCCGGCGGGAACCGCCTTCCTATGGCTACACCTTC.

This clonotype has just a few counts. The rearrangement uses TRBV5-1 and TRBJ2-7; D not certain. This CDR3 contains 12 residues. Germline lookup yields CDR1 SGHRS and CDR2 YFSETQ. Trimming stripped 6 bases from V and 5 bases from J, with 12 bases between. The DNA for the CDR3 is TGCGCCAGCATGGGATCTGGACACGAGCAGTACTTC. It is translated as CASMGSGHEQYF. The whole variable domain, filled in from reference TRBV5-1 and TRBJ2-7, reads KAGVTQTPRYLIKTRGQQVTLSCSPISGHRSVSWYQQTPGQGLQFLFEYFSETQRNKGNFPGRFSGRQFSNSRSEMNVSTLELGDSALYLCASMGSGHEQYFGPGTRLTVT.

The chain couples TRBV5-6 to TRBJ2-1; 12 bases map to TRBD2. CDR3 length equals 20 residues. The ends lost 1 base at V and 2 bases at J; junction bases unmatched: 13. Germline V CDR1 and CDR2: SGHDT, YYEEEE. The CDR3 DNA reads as TGTGCCAGCAGCTTGTACGTTCGGCTAGCGGGAGGGGGGACCTACAATGAGCAGTTCTTC. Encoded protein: CASSLYVRLAGGGTYNEQFF.

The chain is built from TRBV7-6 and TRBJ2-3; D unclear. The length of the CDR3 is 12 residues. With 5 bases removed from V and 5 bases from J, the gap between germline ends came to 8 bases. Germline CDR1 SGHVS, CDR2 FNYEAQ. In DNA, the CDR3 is TGTGCCAGCAGCCAGAAGGTAGATACGCAGTATTTT. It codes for CASSQKVDTQYF.

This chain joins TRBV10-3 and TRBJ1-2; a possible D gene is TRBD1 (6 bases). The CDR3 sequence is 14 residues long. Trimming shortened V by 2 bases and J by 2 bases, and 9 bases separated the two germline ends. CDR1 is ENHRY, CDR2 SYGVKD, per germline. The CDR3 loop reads CAISEDRQNYGYTF. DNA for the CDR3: TGTGCCATCAGTGAGGACAGGCAGAACTATGGCTACACCTTC.

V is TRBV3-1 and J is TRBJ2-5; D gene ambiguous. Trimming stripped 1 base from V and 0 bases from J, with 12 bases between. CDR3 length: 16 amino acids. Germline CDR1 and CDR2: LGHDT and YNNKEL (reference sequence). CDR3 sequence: CASSQGRQSYQETQYF. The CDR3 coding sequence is TGTGCCAGCAGCCAAGGCCGACAATCGTACCAAGAGACCCAGTACTTC.

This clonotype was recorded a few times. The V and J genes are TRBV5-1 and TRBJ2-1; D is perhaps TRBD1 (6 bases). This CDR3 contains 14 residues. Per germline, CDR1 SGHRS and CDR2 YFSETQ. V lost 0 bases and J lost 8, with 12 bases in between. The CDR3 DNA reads TGCGCCAGCAGCTTGGACAGGGATCTCGATGAGCAGTTCTTC. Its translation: CASSLDRDLDEQFF.

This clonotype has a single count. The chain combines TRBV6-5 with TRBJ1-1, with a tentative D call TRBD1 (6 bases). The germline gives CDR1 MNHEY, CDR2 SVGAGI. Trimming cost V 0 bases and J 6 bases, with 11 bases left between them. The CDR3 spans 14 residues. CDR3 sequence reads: CASSYSEGVAEAFF. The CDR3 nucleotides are TGTGCCAGCAGTTACTCGGAGGGGGTGGCTGAAGCTTTCTTT.